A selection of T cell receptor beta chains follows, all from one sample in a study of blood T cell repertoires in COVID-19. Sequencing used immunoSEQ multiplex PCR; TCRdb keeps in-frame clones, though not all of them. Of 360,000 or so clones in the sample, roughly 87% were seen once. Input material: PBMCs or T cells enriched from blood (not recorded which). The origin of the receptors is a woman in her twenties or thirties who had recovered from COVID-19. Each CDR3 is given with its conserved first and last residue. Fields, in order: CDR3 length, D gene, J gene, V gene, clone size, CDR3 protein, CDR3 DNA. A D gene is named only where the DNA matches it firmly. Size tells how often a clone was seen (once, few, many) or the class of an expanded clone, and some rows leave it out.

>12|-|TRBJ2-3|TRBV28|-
CASSPPADTQYF
TGTGCCAGCAGTCCCCCCGCAGATACGCAGTATTTT
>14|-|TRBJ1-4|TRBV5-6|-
CASSLKGAAEKLFF
TGTGCCAGCAGCCTCAAAGGGGCTGCCGAGAAACTGTTTTTT
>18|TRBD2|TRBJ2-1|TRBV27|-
CASSSYVLRGRAGNEQFF
TGTGCCAGCAGTTCTTACGTTCTTCGCGGGAGGGCCGGCAATGAGCAGTTCTTC
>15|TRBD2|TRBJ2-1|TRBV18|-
CASSPAAGEGREQFF
TGTGCCAGCTCACCCGCCGCGGGAGAGGGTCGGGAGCAGTTCTTC
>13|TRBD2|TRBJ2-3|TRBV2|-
CASRETSGGPAYF
TGTGCCAGCAGGGAGACTAGCGGGGGGCCGGCGTATTTT
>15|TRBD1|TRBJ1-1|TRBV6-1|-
CASSEQQGANTEAFF
TGTGCCAGCAGTGAGCAACAGGGGGCGAACACTGAAGCTTTCTTT
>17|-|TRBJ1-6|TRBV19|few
CASSRDRPSSYNSPLHF
TGTGCCAGTAGTCGAGACAGGCCGAGCTCCTATAATTCACCCCTCCACTTT
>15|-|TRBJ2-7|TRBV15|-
CATKAEDFRDYEQYF
TGTGCCACCAAAGCTGAGGATTTCAGGGACTACGAGCAGTACTTC
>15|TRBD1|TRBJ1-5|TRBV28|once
CASERDSYSNQPQHF
TGTGCCAGCGAAAGGGACAGCTATAGCAATCAGCCCCAGCATTTT
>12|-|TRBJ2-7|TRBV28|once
CAVDSPNYEQYF
TGTGCAGTCGACTCGCCGAACTACGAGCAGTACTTC
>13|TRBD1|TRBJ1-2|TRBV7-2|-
CASTPDQGGGYTF
TGTGCCAGCACCCCCGACCAGGGGGGTGGCTACACCTTC
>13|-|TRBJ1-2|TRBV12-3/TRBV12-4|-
CASTQVGEGGYTF
TGTGCCAGCACCCAGGTGGGGGAGGGTGGCTACACCTTC
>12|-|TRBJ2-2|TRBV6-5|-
CASSYATGELFF
TGTGCCAGCAGTTACGCGACCGGGGAGCTGTTTTTT
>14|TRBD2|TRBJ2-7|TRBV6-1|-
CASSEAGGTYEQYF
TGTGCCAGCAGTGAAGCGGGGGGGACCTACGAGCAGTACTTC
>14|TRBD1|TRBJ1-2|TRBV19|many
CASRSGQGPDGYTF
TGTGCCAGTAGGTCAGGACAGGGACCTGATGGCTACACCTTC
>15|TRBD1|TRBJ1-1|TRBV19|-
CASSTGQGLTAEAFF
TGTGCCAGTAGTACAGGACAGGGGTTGACAGCTGAAGCTTTCTTT
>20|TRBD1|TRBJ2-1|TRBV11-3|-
CASSLENSRRQGRSYNEQFF
TGTGCCAGCAGCTTAGAAAATTCCCGGCGACAGGGACGCTCCTACAATGAGCAGTTCTTC
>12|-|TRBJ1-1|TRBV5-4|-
CASSFRNTEAFF
TGTGCCAGCAGCTTCAGGAACACTGAAGCTTTCTTT
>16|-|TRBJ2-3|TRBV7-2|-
CASSLAGAGVADTQYF
TGTGCCAGCAGCTTAGCGGGGGCAGGGGTGGCAGATACGCAGTATTTT
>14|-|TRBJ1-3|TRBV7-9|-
CASSLSISGNTIYF
TGTGCCAGCAGCTTAAGCATCTCTGGAAACACCATATATTTT
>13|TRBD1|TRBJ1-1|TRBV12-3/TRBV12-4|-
CASSRGRVTEAFF
TGTGCCAGCAGTAGGGGGCGAGTCACTGAAGCTTTCTTT
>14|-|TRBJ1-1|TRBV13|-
CASSLGTGKTEAFF
TGTGCCAGCAGCTTAGGGACAGGCAAAACTGAAGCTTTCTTT
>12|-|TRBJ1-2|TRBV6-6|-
CASKPTGGGYTF
TGTGCCAGCAAGCCGACGGGGGGTGGCTACACCTTC
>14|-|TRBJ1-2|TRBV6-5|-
CASSYGEGDYGYTF
TGTGCCAGCAGTTACGGGGAGGGAGACTATGGCTACACCTTC
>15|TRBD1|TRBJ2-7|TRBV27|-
CASSLSDRTSYEQYF
TGTGCCAGCAGTTTATCGGACAGGACCTCCTATGAGCAGTACTTC
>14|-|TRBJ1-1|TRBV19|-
CASSIDLTAPEAFF
TGTGCCAGTAGTATAGATCTGACAGCACCTGAAGCTTTCTTT
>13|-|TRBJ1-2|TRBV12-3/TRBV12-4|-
CASSSGANYGYTF
TGTGCCAGCAGTTCAGGGGCTAACTATGGCTACACCTTC
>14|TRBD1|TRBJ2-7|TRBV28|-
CASSLLGRGFEQYF
TGTGCCAGCAGTTTATTGGGCAGGGGGTTCGAGCAGTACTTC
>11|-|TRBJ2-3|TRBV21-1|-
CASTDSDTQYF
TGTGCCAGCACTGACTCAGATACGCAGTATTTT
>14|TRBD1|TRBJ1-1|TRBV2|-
CASSEMRGLTEAFF
TGTGCCAGCAGTGAGATGAGGGGGCTCACTGAAGCTTTCTTT
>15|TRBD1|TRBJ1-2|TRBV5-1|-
CASSYGGLRGHGYTF
TGCGCCAGCAGCTACGGGGGGCTCAGGGGGCATGGCTACACCTTC
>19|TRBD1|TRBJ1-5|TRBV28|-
CASSLRGQGAGYSNQPQHF
TGTGCCAGCAGTTTACGGGGACAGGGGGCCGGTTATAGCAATCAGCCCCAGCATTTT
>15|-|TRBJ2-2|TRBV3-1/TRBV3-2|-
CASSQGYGLTGELFF
TGTGCCAGCAGCCAAGGATACGGTCTAACCGGGGAGCTGTTTTTT
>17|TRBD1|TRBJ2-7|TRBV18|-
CASSPEYYRGQGNEQYF
TGTGCCAGCTCACCCGAGTATTATAGGGGACAGGGTAACGAGCAGTACTTC
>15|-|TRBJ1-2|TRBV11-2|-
CASSLEAPWPGGYTF
TGTGCCAGCAGCTTAGAAGCCCCGTGGCCGGGAGGCTACACCTTC
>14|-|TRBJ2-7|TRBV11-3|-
CASSLSSRGHEQYF
TGTGCCAGCAGCTTAAGTTCGCGGGGCCACGAGCAGTACTTC
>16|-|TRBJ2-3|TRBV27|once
CASSPSGLRQGDTQYF
TGTGCCAGCAGTCCTTCGGGACTCCGGCAAGGAGATACGCAGTATTTT
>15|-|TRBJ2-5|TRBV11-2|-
CASSHLVGAQETQYF
TGTGCCAGCAGCCACCTCGTGGGGGCCCAAGAGACCCAGTACTTC
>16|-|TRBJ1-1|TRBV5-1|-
CASSWGTGRMNTEAFF
TGCGCCAGCAGCTGGGGAACAGGGCGAATGAACACTGAAGCTTTCTTT